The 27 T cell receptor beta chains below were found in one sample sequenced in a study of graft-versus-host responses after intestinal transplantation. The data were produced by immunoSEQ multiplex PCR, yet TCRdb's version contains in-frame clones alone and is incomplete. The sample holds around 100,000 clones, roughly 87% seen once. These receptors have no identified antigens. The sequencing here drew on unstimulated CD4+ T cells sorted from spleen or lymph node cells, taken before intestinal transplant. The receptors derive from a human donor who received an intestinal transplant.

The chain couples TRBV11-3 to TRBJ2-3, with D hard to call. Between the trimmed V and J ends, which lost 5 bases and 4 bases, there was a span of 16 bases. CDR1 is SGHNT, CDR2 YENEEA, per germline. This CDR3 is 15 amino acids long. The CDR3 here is CASSRPGLGADTQYF. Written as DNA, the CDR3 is TGTGCCAGCAGCCGCCCGGGTTTGGGTGCAGATACGCAGTATTTT. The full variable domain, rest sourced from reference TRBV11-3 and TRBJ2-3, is EAGVVQSPRYKIIEKKQPVAFWCNPISGHNTLYWYLQNLGQGPELLIRYENEEAVDDSQLPKDRFSAERLKGVDSTLKIQPAELGDSAVYLCASSRPGLGADTQYFGPGTRLTVL.

The chain's CDR3 is CASSSLGDNEQFF. For the CDR3, the DNA is TGCGCCAGCAGCTCCCTAGGGGACAATGAGCAGTTCTTC. The chain links TRBV5-1 to TRBJ2-1, with a weak D call TRBD1 (5 bases). The CDR3 covers 13 residues. V lost 3 bases and J 5 bases, leaving 9 bases between the germline ends. Germline CDR1 is SGHRS and CDR2 is YFSETQ.

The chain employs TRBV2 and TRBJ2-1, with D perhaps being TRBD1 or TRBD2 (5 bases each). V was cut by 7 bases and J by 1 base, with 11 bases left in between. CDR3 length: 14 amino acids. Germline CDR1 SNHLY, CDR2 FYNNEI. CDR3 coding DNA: TGTGCCAGCAATGATTGGGGGTCCTACAATGAGCAGTTCTTC. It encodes CASNDWGSYNEQFF.

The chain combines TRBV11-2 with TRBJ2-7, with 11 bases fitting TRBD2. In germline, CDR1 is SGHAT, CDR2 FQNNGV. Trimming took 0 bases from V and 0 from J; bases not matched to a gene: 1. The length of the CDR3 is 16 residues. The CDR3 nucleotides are TGTGCCAGCAGCTTAGAACTAGCGGGGGTCTCCTACGAGCAGTACTTC. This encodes CASSLELAGVSYEQYF.

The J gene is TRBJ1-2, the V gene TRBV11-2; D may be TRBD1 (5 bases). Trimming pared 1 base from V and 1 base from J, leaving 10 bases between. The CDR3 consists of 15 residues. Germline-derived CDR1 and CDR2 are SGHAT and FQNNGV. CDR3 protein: CASSLGAGFNYGYTF. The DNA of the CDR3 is TGTGCCAGCAGCTTAGGCGCAGGGTTTAACTATGGCTACACCTTC. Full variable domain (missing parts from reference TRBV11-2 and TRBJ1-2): EAGVAQSPRYKIIEKRQSVAFWCNPISGHATLYWYQQILGQGPKLLIQFQNNGVVDDSQLPKDRFSAERLKGVDSTLKIQPAKLEDSAVYLCASSLGAGFNYGYTFGSGTRLTVV.

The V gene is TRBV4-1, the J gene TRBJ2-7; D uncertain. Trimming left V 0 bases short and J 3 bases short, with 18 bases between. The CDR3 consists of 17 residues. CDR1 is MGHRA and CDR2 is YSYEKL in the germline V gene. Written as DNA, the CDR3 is TGCGCCAGCAGCCAAGATTCCCGGGCAGTAGCCTTCTACGAGCAGTACTTC. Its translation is CASSQDSRAVAFYEQYF.

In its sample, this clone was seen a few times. The CDR3 reads CASSYKGIPYEQYF. The CDR3 DNA sequence: TGTGCCAGCAGTTACAAAGGAATTCCGTACGAGCAGTACTTC. The chain is built from TRBV6-5 and TRBJ2-7; D is ambiguous. The CDR3 spans 14 residues. Trimming removed 2 bases at V and 4 bases at J, with 12 bases between. The germline CDR1 and CDR2 sequences are MNHEY and SVGAGI.

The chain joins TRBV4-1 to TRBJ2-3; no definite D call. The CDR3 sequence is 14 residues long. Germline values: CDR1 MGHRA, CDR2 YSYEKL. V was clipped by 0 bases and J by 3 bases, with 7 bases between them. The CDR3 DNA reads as TGCGCCAGCAGCCAAGACAGTTGGACAGATACGCAGTATTTT. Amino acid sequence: CASSQDSWTDTQYF.

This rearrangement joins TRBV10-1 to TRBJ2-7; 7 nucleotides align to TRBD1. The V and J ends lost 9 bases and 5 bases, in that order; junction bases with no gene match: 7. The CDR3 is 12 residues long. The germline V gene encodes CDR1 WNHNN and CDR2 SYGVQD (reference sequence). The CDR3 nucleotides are TGCGCCAGTGGGACAGAAAAAGACGAGCAGTACTTC. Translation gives CASGTEKDEQYF.

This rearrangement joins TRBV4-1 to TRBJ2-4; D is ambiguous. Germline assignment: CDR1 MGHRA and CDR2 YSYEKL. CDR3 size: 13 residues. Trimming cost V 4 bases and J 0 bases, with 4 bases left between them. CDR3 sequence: CASSRTAKNIQYF. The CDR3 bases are TGCGCCAGCAGCCGGACAGCCAAAAACATTCAGTACTTC.

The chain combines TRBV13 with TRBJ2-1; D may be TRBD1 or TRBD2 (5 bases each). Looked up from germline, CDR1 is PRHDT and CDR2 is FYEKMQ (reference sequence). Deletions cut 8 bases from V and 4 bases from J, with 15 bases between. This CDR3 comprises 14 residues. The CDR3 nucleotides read TGTGCCAGCTTAAGGGGAGTGGGGTACAATGAGCAGTTCTTC. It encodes CASLRGVGYNEQFF.

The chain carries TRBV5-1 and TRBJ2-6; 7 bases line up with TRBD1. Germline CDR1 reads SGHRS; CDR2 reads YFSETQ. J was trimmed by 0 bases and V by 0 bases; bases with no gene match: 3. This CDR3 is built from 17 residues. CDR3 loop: CASSLEYRGSGANVLTF. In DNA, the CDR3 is TGCGCCAGCAGCTTGGAATACAGGGGCTCTGGGGCCAACGTCCTGACTTTC. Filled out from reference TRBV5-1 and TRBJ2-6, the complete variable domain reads KAGVTQTPRYLIKTRGQQVTLSCSPISGHRSVSWYQQTPGQGLQFLFEYFSETQRNKGNFPGRFSGRQFSNSRSEMNVSTLELGDSALYLCASSLEYRGSGANVLTFGAGSRLTVL.

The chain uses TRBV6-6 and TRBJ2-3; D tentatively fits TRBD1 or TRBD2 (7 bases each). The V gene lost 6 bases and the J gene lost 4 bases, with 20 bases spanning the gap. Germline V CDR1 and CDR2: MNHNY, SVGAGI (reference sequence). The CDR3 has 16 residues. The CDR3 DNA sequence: TGTGCCAGCAGGAGCTCGGGGAGGGGGCACCCAGATACGCAGTATTTT. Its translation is CASRSSGRGHPDTQYF.

CDR3 sequence: CASNPAGVQETQYF. In DNA form, the CDR3 reads TGTGCCAGCAACCCGGCTGGGGTCCAAGAGACCCAGTACTTC. The chain uses TRBV9 and TRBJ2-5; D remains unclear. The CDR3 length is 14 residues. Germline CDR1 SGDLS, CDR2 YYNGEE. Trimming stripped 6 bases from V and 1 base from J, with 13 bases between.

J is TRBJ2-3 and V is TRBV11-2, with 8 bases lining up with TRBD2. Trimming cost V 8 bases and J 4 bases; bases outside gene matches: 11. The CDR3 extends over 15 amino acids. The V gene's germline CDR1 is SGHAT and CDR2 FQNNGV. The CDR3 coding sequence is TGTGCCAGCCGCGTGCGGGCGGGAGGTCCAGATACGCAGTATTTT. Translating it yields CASRVRAGGPDTQYF.

DNA of the CDR3: TGCGCCAGCAGCTTGGCCCTAGCGGGGCCAACAGATACGCAGTATTTT. Its protein product is CASSLALAGPTDTQYF. The gene calls are TRBV5-1 and TRBJ2-3; 9 nucleotides agree with TRBD2. The CDR3 extends over 16 amino acids. V was clipped by 0 bases and J by 3 bases; unmatched bases: 5. Germline values: CDR1 SGHRS, CDR2 YFSETQ.

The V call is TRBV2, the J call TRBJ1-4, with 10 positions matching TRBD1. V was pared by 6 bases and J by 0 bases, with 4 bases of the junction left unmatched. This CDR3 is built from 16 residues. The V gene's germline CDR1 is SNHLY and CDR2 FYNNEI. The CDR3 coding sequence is TGTGCCAGCAGAGCGACAGGGGGCGCAACTAATGAAAAACTGTTTTTT. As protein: CASRATGGATNEKLFF.

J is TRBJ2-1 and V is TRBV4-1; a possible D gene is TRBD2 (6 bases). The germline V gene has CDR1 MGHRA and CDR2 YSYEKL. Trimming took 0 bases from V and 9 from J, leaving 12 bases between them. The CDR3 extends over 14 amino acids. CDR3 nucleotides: TGCGCCAGCAGCCAAGATTTGGGGGGATCTGAGCAGTTCTTC. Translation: CASSQDLGGSEQFF.

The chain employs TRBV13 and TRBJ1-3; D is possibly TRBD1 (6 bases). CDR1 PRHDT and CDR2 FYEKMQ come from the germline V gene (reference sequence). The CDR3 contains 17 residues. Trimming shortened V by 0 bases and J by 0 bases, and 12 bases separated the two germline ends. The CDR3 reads CASSLGPGGNSGNTIYF. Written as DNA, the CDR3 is TGTGCCAGCAGCTTAGGTCCCGGGGGCAACTCTGGAAACACCATATATTTT.

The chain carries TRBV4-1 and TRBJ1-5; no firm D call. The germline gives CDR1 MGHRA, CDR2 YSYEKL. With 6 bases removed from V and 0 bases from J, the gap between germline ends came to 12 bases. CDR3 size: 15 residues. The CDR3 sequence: CASRQRSYSNQPQHF. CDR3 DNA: TGCGCCAGCAGACAGAGGAGTTATAGCAATCAGCCCCAGCATTTT.

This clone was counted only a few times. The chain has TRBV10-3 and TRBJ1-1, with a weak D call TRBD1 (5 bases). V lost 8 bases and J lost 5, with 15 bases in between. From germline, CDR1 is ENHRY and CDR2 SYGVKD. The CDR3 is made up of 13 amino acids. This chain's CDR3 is CAIESNQGTEAFF. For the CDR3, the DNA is TGTGCCATCGAATCGAATCAGGGAACTGAAGCTTTCTTT.

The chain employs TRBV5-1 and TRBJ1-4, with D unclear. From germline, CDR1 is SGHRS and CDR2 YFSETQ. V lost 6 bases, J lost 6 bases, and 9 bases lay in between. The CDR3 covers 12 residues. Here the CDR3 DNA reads TGCGCCAGCACCGGACCGGATGAAAAACTGTTTTTT. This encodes CASTGPDEKLFF.

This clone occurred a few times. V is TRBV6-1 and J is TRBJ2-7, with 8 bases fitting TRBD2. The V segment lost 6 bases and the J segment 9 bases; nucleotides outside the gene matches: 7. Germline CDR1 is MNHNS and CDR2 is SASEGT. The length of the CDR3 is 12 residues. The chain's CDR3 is CASRGGGRGQYF. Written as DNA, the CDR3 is TGTGCCAGCAGAGGCGGGGGGCGGGGGCAGTACTTC.

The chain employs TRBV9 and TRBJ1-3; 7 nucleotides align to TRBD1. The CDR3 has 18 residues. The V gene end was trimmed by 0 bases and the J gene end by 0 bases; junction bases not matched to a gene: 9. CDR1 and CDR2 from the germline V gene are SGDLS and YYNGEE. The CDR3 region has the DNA TGTGCCAGCAGCGTAGAAGGGGGACAGAGGAGCTCTGGAAACACCATATATTTT. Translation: CASSVEGGQRSSGNTIYF.

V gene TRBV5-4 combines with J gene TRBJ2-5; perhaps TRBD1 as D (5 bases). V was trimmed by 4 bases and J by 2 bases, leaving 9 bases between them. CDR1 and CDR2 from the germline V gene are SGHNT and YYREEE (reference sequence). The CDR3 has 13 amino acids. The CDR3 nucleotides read TGTGCCAGCAGCCGTGACAGACAAGAGACCCAGTACTTC. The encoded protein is CASSRDRQETQYF.

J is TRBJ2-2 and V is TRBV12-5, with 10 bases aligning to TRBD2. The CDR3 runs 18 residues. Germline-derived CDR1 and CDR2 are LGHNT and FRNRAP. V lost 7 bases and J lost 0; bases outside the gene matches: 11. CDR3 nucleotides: TGTGCTAGTGCCCCCCGTAGCGGGGGGAACCCGAACACCGGGGAGCTGTTTTTT. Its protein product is CASAPRSGGNPNTGELFF.

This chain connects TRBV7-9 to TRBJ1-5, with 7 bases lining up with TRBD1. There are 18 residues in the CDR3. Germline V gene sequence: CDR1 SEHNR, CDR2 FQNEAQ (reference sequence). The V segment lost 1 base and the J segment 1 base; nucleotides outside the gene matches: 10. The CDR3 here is CASSLGFEGAGSNQPQHF. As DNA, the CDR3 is TGTGCCAGCAGCTTAGGTTTTGAGGGGGCAGGCAGCAATCAGCCCCAGCATTTT.